The text below deals with one T cell receptor (beta chain). The CDR3 loop spans 12 amino acids. Per the germline V gene, CDR1 is MDHEN and CDR2 is SYDVKM. Trimming removed 5 bases at V and 5 bases at J, with 10 bases between. These data come from a study of T cells in localized non-small cell lung cancer. Some clones are missing from TCRdb's copy, which holds only in-frame ones; the method was immunoSEQ multiplex PCR. The sample lists just over 20,000 clones, more than 75% occurring once. The origin of this receptor is a woman aged 40 to 75 with stage II squamous cell lung carcinoma. The sequencing used PBMCs, collected before any cancer treatment. The rearrangement joins TRBV28 to TRBJ2-7, with D perhaps TRBD1 or TRBD2 (5 bases each). Here the CDR3 DNA reads TGTGCCAGCAGTGTGGGGGAAAACGAGCAGTACTTC. Amino acids: CASSVGENEQYF.